A single sample is the source of the 13 T cell receptor beta chains below, sequenced in a study of T cell responses to AZD1222 COVID-19 vaccine. Repertoires were generated with immunoSEQ multiplex PCR, while TCRdb's copy carries only in-frame clones and drops some. This table holds some 40,000 clones, roughly 85% found once. The sample was peripheral blood, taken 28 days after the second dose of the MenACWY control vaccine. Source of these receptors: an adult who received the MenACWY meningococcal vaccine as a control.

The chain carries TRBV28 and TRBJ2-3, with D unresolved. Germline V CDR1 and CDR2: MDHEN, SYDVKM. The CDR3 has 15 amino acids. Trimming removed 5 bases at V and 0 bases at J, with 12 bases between. Here the CDR3 DNA reads TGTGCCAGCAGTCAGCCCGGTAGGAGCACAGATACGCAGTATTTT. Translating gives CASSQPGRSTDTQYF.

The V gene is TRBV19, the J gene TRBJ2-1, with 8 bases lining up with TRBD2. The V gene's germline CDR1 is LNHDA and CDR2 SQIVND (reference sequence). Germline trimming cut 2 bases from V and 7 bases from J; bases unmatched to any gene: 1. This CDR3 comprises 13 residues. CDR3 nucleotides: TGTGCCAGTAGTATATCGGGAGGGAATGAGCAGTTCTTC. Translated: CASSISGGNEQFF.

The genes are TRBV18 and TRBJ1-1; D is undetermined. The CDR3 covers 14 residues. The ends were cut back, 3 bases at V and 2 bases at J, with 10 bases in the middle. The germline V gene has CDR1 KGHSH and CDR2 LQKENI. The CDR3 loop reads CASSPGRDNTEAFF. CDR3 in DNA: TGTGCCAGCTCACCCGGACGGGATAACACTGAAGCTTTCTTT.

This clone appeared a few times. The chain couples TRBV7-9 to TRBJ2-1; 8 positions match TRBD2. The CDR3 is 14 amino acids. With V trimmed by 8 bases and J by 10 bases, 13 bases remained unmatched. Germline lookup yields CDR1 SEHNR and CDR2 FQNEAQ (reference sequence). The CDR3 bases are TGTGCCAGCGTCCGGGGGACTAGACCCCTAGAGCAGTTCTTC. Its translation: CASVRGTRPLEQFF.

V and J are TRBV20-1 and TRBJ2-7, with D tentatively TRBD1 or TRBD2 (5 bases each). The V end was cut by 3 bases, the J end by 6 bases, with 9 bases between. The CDR3 length is 11 residues. Germline CDR1 and CDR2: DFQATT and SNEGSKA (reference sequence). The DNA of the CDR3 is TGCAGTGCTAGTAGGGGAGCCGAGCAGTACTTC. Translation: CSASRGAEQYF.

V gene TRBV6-5 combines with J gene TRBJ2-7; a weak D match, TRBD1 (6 bases). This CDR3 is 12 amino acids long. CDR1 is MNHEY and CDR2 is SVGAGI in the germline V gene. V shed 10 bases and J shed 6 bases, with 16 bases lying between them. CDR3: CATRAGAREQYF. CDR3 in DNA: TGTGCCACCCGAGCAGGGGCGCGCGAGCAGTACTTC.

This clone has a single count. The chain uses TRBV30 and TRBJ1-3, with D maybe TRBD1 (5 bases). The CDR3 runs 13 residues. V gave up 5 bases and J gave up 3 bases, with 11 bases separating them. CDR1 is GTSNPN, CDR2 SVGIG, per germline (reference sequence). The DNA of the CDR3 is TGTGCCTGGCGTGGGACCTTTGGAAACACCATATATTTT. This translates into CAWRGTFGNTIYF.

The sample holds a few counts of this clone. The chain is built from TRBV30 and TRBJ2-1; either TRBD1 or TRBD2 may supply D (6 bases each). The length of the CDR3 is 15 residues. Per germline, CDR1 GTSNPN and CDR2 SVGIG (reference sequence). V lost 2 bases and J 2 bases, leaving 13 bases between the germline ends. The CDR3 loop is CAWSQGGTPYNEQFF. The CDR3, as DNA: TGTGCCTGGAGTCAAGGGGGGACTCCCTACAATGAGCAGTTCTTC.

This clone is a singleton in its sample. The chain employs TRBV4-1 and TRBJ2-7, with TRBD2 matching over 12 bases. The V gene end was trimmed by 3 bases and the J gene end by 7 bases; junction bases not matched to a gene: 10. The CDR3 extends over 16 amino acids. Germline V CDR1 and CDR2: MGHRA, YSYEKL. CDR3 bases: TGCGCCAGCAGCCAGAGGACCGGGACTAGCGGGCCAGAGCAGTACTTC. It translates to CASSQRTGTSGPEQYF.

This chain links TRBV5-1 with TRBJ2-1; TRBD2 might be the D (6 bases). CDR1 is SGHRS, CDR2 YFSETQ, per germline. The CDR3 spans 16 residues. Deletions cut 2 bases from V and 0 bases from J, with 12 bases between. As DNA, the CDR3 is TGCGCCAGCAGCTTTGTGGGAGGTAGCTCCTACAATGAGCAGTTCTTC. It yields the protein CASSFVGGSSYNEQFF. The full variable domain, rest sourced from reference TRBV5-1 and TRBJ2-1, is KAGVTQTPRYLIKTRGQQVTLSCSPISGHRSVSWYQQTPGQGLQFLFEYFSETQRNKGNFPGRFSGRQFSNSRSEMNVSTLELGDSALYLCASSFVGGSSYNEQFFGPGTRLTVL.

This rearrangement joins TRBV3-1 (or the pseudogene TRBV3-2) to TRBJ1-2; D perhaps matches TRBD1 (6 bases). Germline CDR1 and CDR2: LGHDT and YNNKEL (reference sequence). The CDR3 is made up of 16 amino acids. Between the trimmed V and J ends, which lost 4 bases and 5 bases, there was a span of 20 bases. CDR3 DNA sequence: TGTGCCAGCAGCCCTCTCTCCTTCGAGGGGGGATATGGCTACACCTTC. Protein product: CASSPLSFEGGYGYTF.

This clone appeared a single time. The genes are TRBV11-1 and TRBJ2-7, with 7 bases identical to TRBD1. CDR3 length equals 12 residues. The junction had 2 bases not matched to a gene; V was cut back by 5 bases and J by 4 bases. From germline, CDR1 is SGHAT and CDR2 FQDESV (reference sequence). The CDR3 DNA reads as TGTGCCAGCAGCCGACAGGGTTACGAGCAGTACTTC. Its protein product is CASSRQGYEQYF. The full variable domain, rest sourced from reference TRBV11-1 and TRBJ2-7, is EAEVAQSPRYKITEKSQAVAFWCDPISGHATLYWYRQILGQGPELLVQFQDESVVDDSQLPKDRFSAERLKGVDSTLKIQPAELGDSAMYLCASSRQGYEQYFGPGTRLTVT.

This chain uses TRBV2 with TRBJ2-7; TRBD2 aligns across 7 bases. This CDR3 spans 16 amino acids. Germline V gives CDR1 SNHLY, CDR2 FYNNEI. V was pared by 5 bases and J by 2 bases, with 12 bases of the junction left unmatched. DNA of the CDR3: TGTGCCAGCAGTCAAGGGAGGGCTGATCTGGCCTACGAGCAGTACTTC. This translates into CASSQGRADLAYEQYF.